The present T cell receptor (beta chain) was sequenced within a study of blood T cell repertoires in COVID-19. About the research overall: Sites in the United States, Italy and Spain provided acute and convalescent COVID-19 samples.

Only in-frame clones appear in the TCRdb table, and some are missing; sequencing was by immunoSEQ multiplex PCR. The sample carries around 7,000 clones, 89% recorded once. Germline CDR1 and CDR2: SNHLY and FYNNEI. The V gene end was trimmed by 6 bases and the J gene end by 1 base; junction bases not matched to a gene: 1. The CDR3 sequence is 14 residues long. This clone showed up just once. Input material: peripheral blood. V usage is TRBV2 and J usage is TRBJ2-2; TRBD2 aligns across 8 bases. This TCR was recovered from a human donor in a cohort sampled during active COVID-19. The donor label of this sample is uncertain. CDR3 in amino acids: CASSREGNTGELFF. The CDR3 region has the DNA TGTGCCAGCAGCCGGGAGGGGAACACCGGGGAGCTGTTTTTT.